This T cell receptor (beta chain) was sequenced during a study of PD-L1 blockade in urothelial cancer. Across the study: From about 2014, patients received atezolizumab, given as 1,200 mg intravenously every 3 weeks.

TCRdb's copy holds only in-frame clones and misses some; the assay was immunoSEQ multiplex PCR. The sample includes roughly 120,000 clones, approximately 90% of them seen just once. The time point: peripheral blood 6 weeks after treatment start. Germline V CDR1 and CDR2: LGHNA, YSLEER. J was trimmed by 0 bases and V by 1 base; bases with no gene match: 12. The CDR3 has 18 residues. Sample: PBMCs, taken around atezolizumab (anti-PD-L1) treatment. The TCR comes from a man aged 55-75 years with urothelial cancer. V usage is TRBV4-3 and J usage is TRBJ2-7; TRBD1 aligns across 7 bases. The CDR3 DNA is TGCGCCAGCAGCCAAGGAGGTCAGCGAGCAGGGGGCTCCTACGAGCAGTACTTC. Protein sequence: CASSQGGQRAGGSYEQYF.